Included here is one T cell receptor (beta chain) sequence, with context. The antigen remains undetermined. CD4+ cells underwent separation, giving CD45RA+ naive and CD45RA-negative memory subsets. The source of the sample is a study of shared clonotypes between healthy human individuals. Whole-study results and caveats: In a few donors, about 5% of naive CD4 clonotypes appeared in common. What limited the represented genetic and exposure-history diversity was the small number of donors.

Sequencing was performed with immunoSEQ multiplex PCR; in TCRdb, only in-frame clones are kept and a portion is missing. Counted here are around 550,000 clones, 90% to 96% occurring once; the ten biggest clones make up approximately 0.06%. This CDR3 comprises 14 residues. Trimming shortened V by 5 bases and J by 4 bases, and 11 bases separated the two germline ends. The germline V gene has CDR1 SEHNR and CDR2 FQNEAQ (reference sequence). The rearrangement links TRBV7-9 to TRBJ2-2, with D possibly matching TRBD1 (6 bases). The source is a woman aged 25 to 39 in good health. Specimen: naive CD4+ T cells sorted from blood. Subset reported: CD45RA+ positively selected. CDR3 sequence (DNA): TGTGCCAGCAGCCGACAGGACATCACCGGGGAGCTGTTTTTT. It codes for CASSRQDITGELFF. The full variable domain, with the rest looked up from reference TRBV7-9 and TRBJ2-2, is DTGVSQNPRHKITKRGQNVTFRCDPISEHNRLYWYRQTLGQGPEFLTYFQNEAQLEKSRLLSDRFSAERPKGSFSTLEIQRTEQGDSAMYLCASSRQDITGELFFGEGSRLTVL.